This passage covers 23 T cell receptor beta chains from one sample sequenced in a study of graft-versus-host responses after intestinal transplantation. Clones were read by immunoSEQ multiplex PCR, and TCRdb kept only the in-frame ones, dropping some. The sample carries more than 80,000 clones, around 86% recorded once. No cognate antigen is known for these TCRs. The sample was unstimulated CD8+ T cells sorted from spleen or lymph node cells, taken before intestinal transplant. The receptors here all came from a human donor who received an intestinal transplant.

This clone has only one observation. The chain is built from TRBV7-6 and TRBJ1-4; a possible D gene is TRBD1 (5 bases). From germline, CDR1 is SGHVS and CDR2 FNYEAQ. With 2 bases removed from V and 5 bases from J, the gap between germline ends came to 9 bases. The CDR3 has 14 residues. The CDR3 reads CASSLNGGNEKLFF. The DNA for the CDR3 is TGTGCCAGCAGCTTAAATGGGGGAAATGAAAAACTGTTTTTT.

The chain couples TRBV11-1 to TRBJ1-1; D may be TRBD1 (6 bases). V lost 2 bases and J 0 bases, leaving 10 bases between the germline ends. Per germline, CDR1 SGHAT and CDR2 FQDESV (reference sequence). The CDR3 consists of 15 residues. The CDR3 loop reads CASSLWGAVNTEAFF. The CDR3 DNA follows: TGTGCCAGCAGCTTATGGGGGGCAGTGAACACTGAAGCTTTCTTT.

V gene TRBV27 combines with J gene TRBJ2-1; possibly TRBD2 for D (6 bases). The CDR3 has 20 residues. Germline CDR1 reads MNHEY; CDR2 reads SMNVEV (reference sequence). The germline V and J ends were trimmed by 2 bases and 1 base, with 24 bases remaining between them. In nucleotides, the CDR3 is TGTGCCAGCAGTTTAGTGTCGGGCGACCGGAGGGTTTTTTCCTACAATGAGCAGTTCTTC. Its protein product is CASSLVSGDRRVFSYNEQFF.

This clone was recorded a few times. The chain's CDR3 is CASSYSVWDLTYEQYF. CDR3 nucleotide sequence: TGTGCCAGCAGTTACTCCGTTTGGGACCTCACCTACGAGCAGTACTTC. V is TRBV6-6 and J is TRBJ2-7; D possibly matches TRBD1 or TRBD2 (5 bases each). Germline-derived CDR1 and CDR2 are MNHNY and SVGAGI (reference sequence). Trimming took 0 bases from V and 2 from J, leaving 14 bases between them. The CDR3 is 16 amino acids.

The chain joins TRBV5-1 to TRBJ2-7; 11 bases agree with TRBD2. This CDR3 contains 14 residues. Germline CDR1 and CDR2: SGHRS and YFSETQ. With 3 bases clipped from V and 4 bases from J, the junction kept 3 bases outside the gene matches. DNA of the CDR3: TGCGCCAGCAGCTCTAGCGGGGGGATATACGAGCAGTACTTC. This gives the protein CASSSSGGIYEQYF.

The chain links TRBV7-3 to TRBJ2-7; D may be TRBD2 (6 bases). The germline V gene encodes CDR1 SGHTA and CDR2 FQGTGA. V shed 0 bases and J shed 6 bases, with 9 bases lying between them. This CDR3 region has 13 residues. The CDR3 reads CASSLTLGSEQYF. In DNA, the CDR3 is TGTGCCAGCAGCTTAACCCTCGGGAGCGAGCAGTACTTC.

The chain carries TRBV28 and TRBJ2-5; D ambiguous. V was cut by 8 bases and J by 4 bases, with 26 bases left in between. There are 17 residues in the CDR3. CDR1 and CDR2 (germline): MDHEN, SYDVKM. The CDR3 is CASCSLAPQSMTETQYF. CDR3 DNA sequence: TGTGCCAGCTGCAGCTTAGCCCCCCAGTCCATGACAGAGACCCAGTACTTC.

This clone was observed a handful of times. The DNA for the CDR3 is TGCGCCAGCAGCTCCTGGACTAGCGGGTTGCCAGCCCAAGAGACCCAGTACTTC. It yields the protein CASSSWTSGLPAQETQYF. This chain joins TRBV5-1 and TRBJ2-5; TRBD2 matches at 11 bases. J was trimmed by 1 base and V by 3 bases; bases with no gene match: 11. The germline CDR1 and CDR2 sequences are SGHRS and YFSETQ. This CDR3 is built from 18 residues.

The chain carries TRBV5-1 and TRBJ2-2, with D unresolved. Germline CDR1 SGHRS, CDR2 YFSETQ. V was pared by 3 bases and J by 4 bases, with 16 bases between. The CDR3 consists of 16 residues. The CDR3 sequence is CASSWVQDLGTGELFF. CDR3 in DNA: TGCGCCAGCAGCTGGGTTCAGGATTTGGGCACCGGGGAGCTGTTTTTT.

The rearrangement uses TRBV4-2 and TRBJ2-1; D is perhaps TRBD2 (5 bases). Germline CDR1 and CDR2: LGHNA and YNFKEQ. CDR3 length: 13 amino acids. Trimming removed 1 base at V and 5 bases at J, with 6 bases between. The CDR3: CASSQARDNEQFF. CDR3 DNA: TGTGCCAGCAGCCAAGCGAGGGACAATGAGCAGTTCTTC.

V usage is TRBV9 and J usage is TRBJ2-1; TRBD2 matches at 7 bases. The CDR3 consists of 16 residues. Unmatched junction bases numbered 8, after V lost 0 bases and J lost 5 bases. Per the germline V gene, CDR1 is SGDLS and CDR2 is YYNGEE. The CDR3 loop is CASSVARASGDNEQFF. The DNA for the CDR3 is TGTGCCAGCAGCGTAGCTCGCGCTAGCGGAGACAATGAGCAGTTCTTC.

V and J are TRBV28 and TRBJ2-7, with 7 bases matching TRBD2. This CDR3 is 12 amino acids long. V lost 8 bases to trimming and J lost 2 bases; unmatched junction nucleotides: 3. The germline V gene encodes CDR1 MDHEN and CDR2 SYDVKM. The CDR3 here is CASGRAPYEQYF. CDR3 coding DNA: TGTGCCAGCGGGAGGGCCCCCTACGAGCAGTACTTC.

The gene calls are TRBV27 and TRBJ2-1; D perhaps matches TRBD2 (6 bases). This CDR3 spans 13 amino acids. The V end lost 3 bases, the J end lost 4 bases, and 7 bases lay between the germline ends. Germline V gene lookup returns CDR1 MNHEY and CDR2 SMNVEV (reference sequence). The CDR3 coding sequence is TGTGCCAGCAGTTTGGGACTTTACAATGAGCAGTTCTTC. Encoded protein: CASSLGLYNEQFF.

The genes are TRBV7-9 and TRBJ2-3; 10 bases align to TRBD2. Looked up from germline, CDR1 is SEHNR and CDR2 is FQNEAQ (reference sequence). This CDR3 region has 16 residues. V shed 5 bases and J 4 bases; nucleotides not matched to a gene: 9. The CDR3 DNA follows: TGTGCCAGCAGCACCCATATAGCGGGGGGTCCAGATACGCAGTATTTT. It encodes CASSTHIAGGPDTQYF.

The V and J genes are TRBV27 and TRBJ2-7; D is ambiguous. Germline CDR1 and CDR2: MNHEY and SMNVEV (reference sequence). This CDR3 has 17 amino acids. With 7 bases removed from V and 3 bases from J, the gap between germline ends came to 25 bases. The CDR3 is CASNFVTGPGGDYEQYF. The CDR3 region has the DNA TGTGCCAGCAATTTTGTGACGGGCCCCGGCGGCGACTACGAGCAGTACTTC.

This clone was seen a few times. The chain joins TRBV14 to TRBJ2-6; TRBD2 is a possible D gene (7 bases). Germline CDR1 is SGHDN and CDR2 is FVKESK. V was cut by 1 base and J by 0 bases, with 10 bases left in between. The CDR3 totals 17 residues. CDR3 sequence: CASSQGGGSSGANVLTF. The CDR3 bases are TGTGCCAGCAGCCAAGGCGGGGGCTCCTCTGGGGCCAACGTCCTGACTTTC. The full variable domain, rest sourced from reference TRBV14 and TRBJ2-6, is EAGVTQFPSHSVIEKGQTVTLRCDPISGHDNLYWYRRVMGKEIKFLLHFVKESKQDESGMPNNRFLAERTGGTYSTLKVQPAELEDSGVYFCASSQGGGSSGANVLTFGAGSRLTVL.

V usage is TRBV6-5 and J usage is TRBJ1-5, with a possible D match to TRBD1 (6 bases). Germline CDR1 MNHEY, CDR2 SVGAGI. V lost 5 bases and J 3 bases, leaving 8 bases between the germline ends. CDR3 length: 13 amino acids. CDR3 in DNA: TGTGCCAGCAGTAGGGACATCAATCAGCCCCAGCATTTT. It is translated as CASSRDINQPQHF.

This chain joins TRBV14 and TRBJ2-1; 10 bases fit TRBD2. The germline V gene has CDR1 SGHDN and CDR2 FVKESK. The CDR3 is 18 residues long. The V gene end was trimmed by 2 bases and the J gene end by 3 bases; junction bases not matched to a gene: 10. Here the CDR3 DNA reads TGTGCCAGCAGCCAAAAAGGGATAAGCGGGAGGGGCTACAATGAGCAGTTCTTC. It translates to CASSQKGISGRGYNEQFF.

V gene TRBV7-9 combines with J gene TRBJ2-1, with 11 bases identical to TRBD2. The V and J ends lost 2 bases and 4 bases, in that order; junction bases with no gene match: 7. The CDR3 consists of 17 residues. The germline V gene encodes CDR1 SEHNR and CDR2 FQNEAQ (reference sequence). This chain's CDR3 is CASSLSGTSGIYNEQFF. The CDR3 DNA reads TGTGCCAGCAGCTTATCCGGGACTAGCGGCATTTACAATGAGCAGTTCTTC.

The chain links TRBV13 to TRBJ1-2; TRBD1 is a possible D gene (5 bases). This CDR3 has 17 residues. The V end lost 1 base, the J end lost 3 bases, and 18 bases lay between the germline ends. The germline V gene has CDR1 PRHDT and CDR2 FYEKMQ (reference sequence). CDR3 residues: CASSLAAAGPVHYGYTF. The CDR3 coding sequence is TGTGCCAGCAGCTTAGCGGCGGCAGGGCCCGTACACTATGGCTACACCTTC.

The chain combines TRBV6-6 with TRBJ2-5; D assignment may be TRBD1 or TRBD2 (6 bases each). V dropped 6 bases and J dropped 3 bases, with 17 bases sitting between them. The CDR3 is 15 residues long. The germline gives CDR1 MNHNY, CDR2 SVGAGI (reference sequence). The CDR3 spells CASRKGGTREETQYF. In nucleotides, the CDR3 is TGTGCCAGCAGAAAAGGGGGGACAAGGGAAGAGACCCAGTACTTC.

This clone was found once. The chain employs TRBV4-1 and TRBJ2-7, with no clear D. CDR1 is MGHRA, CDR2 YSYEKL, per germline. The CDR3 covers 11 residues. Trimming left V 1 base short and J 6 bases short, with 4 bases between. DNA for the CDR3: TGCGCCAGCAGCCAAGTGGGCGAGCAGTACTTC. Amino acid sequence: CASSQVGEQYF.

The chain carries TRBV4-1 and TRBJ2-1; TRBD1 or TRBD2 may be the D gene (5 bases each). V lost 0 bases and J 4 bases, leaving 16 bases between the germline ends. The CDR3 loop spans 17 amino acids. Germline assignment: CDR1 MGHRA and CDR2 YSYEKL. CDR3 protein: CASSQDQGEGSYNEQFF. CDR3 DNA: TGCGCCAGCAGCCAAGATCAGGGCGAGGGATCGTACAATGAGCAGTTCTTC.